This T cell receptor (beta chain) was captured in a study of T-cell reconstitution after alpha-beta-depleted transplantation in children. The CDR3 runs 15 residues. J lost 6 bases, V lost 3 bases, and 9 bases had no gene match. In germline, CDR1 is LGHDT, CDR2 YNNKEL (reference sequence). During its preparation, the TCRbeta library received unique molecular identifiers. TCRdb reprocessed the PCR reads via MiXCR and lists one record per CDR3 protein. The data hold around 450,000 distinct CDR3 sequences, with around two fifths observed a single time. Sequencing used PBMCs, obtained before TCRalphabeta/CD19-depleted stem cell transplant. This chain links TRBV3-1 with TRBJ2-7; 9 positions agree with TRBD1. The TCR sequence derives from a girl aged 2 to 10 with aplastic anemia, due to receive a stem cell transplant. The CDR3 bases are TGTGCCAGCAGCCAGACCGGGACAGGGCTTTCCGAGCAGTACTTC. Translated, it gives CASSQTGTGLSEQYF.